Listed below are T cell receptor beta chains from one sample, sequenced in a study of blood T cell repertoires in COVID-19. Repertoires were generated with immunoSEQ multiplex PCR, while TCRdb's copy carries only in-frame clones and drops some. The sample shows about 70,000 clones, roughly 87% of them seen only once. The specimen sequenced was peripheral blood. The receptors come from a young woman with acute or convalescent COVID-19. Each CDR3 is given with its conserved first and last residue. Each record gives: D gene, clone size, J gene, V gene, CDR3 DNA, CDR3 protein. D genes are given only for firm matches. Some rows have no size entry. The others give once, few or many, or a class for an expanded clone.

>TRBD1|NA|TRBJ1-5|TRBV19
TGTGCCAGTAGTACGAAGACAGGGGATCAGCCCCAGCATTTT
CASSTKTGDQPQHF
>TRBD2|NA|TRBJ2-1|TRBV2
TGTGCCAGCAGACCTTATAGCGGGAGTAATGAGCAGTTCTTC
CASRPYSGSNEQFF
>NA|NA|TRBJ2-2|TRBV30
TGTGCCTGGAGTTTCGTAACCGGGGAGCTGTTTTTT
CAWSFVTGELFF
>NA|few|TRBJ1-3|TRBV7-9
TGTGCCAGCAGCCCCGTCGTATTAGGACAGACTGGAAACACCATATATTTT
CASSPVVLGQTGNTIYF
>NA|NA|TRBJ2-6|TRBV3-1/TRBV3-2
TGTGCCAGCAGCCAAGATCGCTGGACTCCTTCTGGGGCCAACGTCCTGACTTTC
CASSQDRWTPSGANVLTF
>TRBD1|NA|TRBJ2-7|TRBV6-6
TGTGCCAGCAGTTACTCCGGACAGGGAGGCGAGCAGTACTTC
CASSYSGQGGEQYF
>TRBD1|NA|TRBJ2-3|TRBV9
TGTGCCAGCAGCGAGGGACAGAGCACAGATACGCAGTATTTT
CASSEGQSTDTQYF
>TRBD1|NA|TRBJ2-4|TRBV19
TGTGCCAGTAGTAACCAGGGGGCTAGAAACATTCAGTACTTC
CASSNQGARNIQYF
>NA|NA|TRBJ1-1|TRBV27
TGTGCCAGCAGTCCAAGCATCAGGGCGGCTGAAGCTTTCTTT
CASSPSIRAAEAFF
>TRBD1|NA|TRBJ1-2|TRBV6-1
TGTGCCAGCAGTGAAGAGGGACAGGGAGTCTCGGGCTACACCTTC
CASSEEGQGVSGYTF
>NA|NA|TRBJ2-1|TRBV28
TGTGCCAGCAGTTTCCCTAGCCCCTACAATGAGCAGTTCTTC
CASSFPSPYNEQFF
>NA|few|TRBJ2-1|TRBV7-2
TGTGCCAGCAGCTTAGGTTTGCGGTACAATGAGCAGTTCTTC
CASSLGLRYNEQFF
>TRBD1|NA|TRBJ1-4|TRBV10-2
TGCGCCAGCAGTGAGTCTAGGGACAGGGGAGATGAAAAACTGTTTTTT
CASSESRDRGDEKLFF